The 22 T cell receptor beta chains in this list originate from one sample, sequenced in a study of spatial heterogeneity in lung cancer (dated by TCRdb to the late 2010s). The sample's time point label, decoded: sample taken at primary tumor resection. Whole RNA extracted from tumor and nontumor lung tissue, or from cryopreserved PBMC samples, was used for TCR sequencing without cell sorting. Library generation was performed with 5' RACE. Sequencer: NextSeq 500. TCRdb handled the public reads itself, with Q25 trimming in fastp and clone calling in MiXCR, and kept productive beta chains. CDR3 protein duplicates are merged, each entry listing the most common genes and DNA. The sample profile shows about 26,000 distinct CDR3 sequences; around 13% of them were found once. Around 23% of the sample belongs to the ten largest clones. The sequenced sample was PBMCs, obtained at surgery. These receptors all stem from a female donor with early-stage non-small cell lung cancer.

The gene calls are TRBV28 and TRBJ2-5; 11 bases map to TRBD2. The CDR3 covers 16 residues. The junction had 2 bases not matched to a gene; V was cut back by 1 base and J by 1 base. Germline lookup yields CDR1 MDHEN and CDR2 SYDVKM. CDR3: CASSLFSGGGQETQYF. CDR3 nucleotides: TGTGCCAGCAGTTTATTTAGCGGGGGGGGCCAAGAGACCCAGTACTTC. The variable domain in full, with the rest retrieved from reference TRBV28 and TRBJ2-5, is DVKVTQSSRYLVKRTGEKVFLECVQDMDHENMFWYRQDPGLGLRLIYFSYDVKMKEKGDIPEGYSVSREKKERFSLILESASTNQTSMYLCASSLFSGGGQETQYFGPGTRLLVL.

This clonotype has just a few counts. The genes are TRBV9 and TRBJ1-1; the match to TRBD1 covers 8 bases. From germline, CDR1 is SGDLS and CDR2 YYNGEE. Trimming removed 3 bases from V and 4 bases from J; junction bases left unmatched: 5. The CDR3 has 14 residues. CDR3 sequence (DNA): TGTGCCAGCAGCGCAGGAGACAGGGGCACTGAAGCTTTCTTT. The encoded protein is CASSAGDRGTEAFF. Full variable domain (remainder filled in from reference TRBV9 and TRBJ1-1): DSGVTQTPKHLITATGQRVTLRCSPRSGDLSVYWYQQSLDQGLQFLIQYYNGEERAKGNILERFSAQQFPDLHSELNLSSLELGDSALYFCASSAGDRGTEAFFGQGTRLTVV.

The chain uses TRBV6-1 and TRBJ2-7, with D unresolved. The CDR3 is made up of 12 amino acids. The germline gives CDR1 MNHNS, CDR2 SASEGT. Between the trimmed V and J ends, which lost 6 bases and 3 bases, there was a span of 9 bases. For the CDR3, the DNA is TGTGCCAGCAGCCCCAGAAGCTACGAGCAGTACTTC. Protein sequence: CASSPRSYEQYF.

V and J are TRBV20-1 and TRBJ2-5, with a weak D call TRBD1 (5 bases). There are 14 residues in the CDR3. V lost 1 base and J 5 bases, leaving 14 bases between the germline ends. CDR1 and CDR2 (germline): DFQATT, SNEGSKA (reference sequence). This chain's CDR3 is CSARALQGSETQYF. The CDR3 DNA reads TGCAGTGCTAGAGCCCTCCAGGGAAGCGAGACCCAGTACTTC.

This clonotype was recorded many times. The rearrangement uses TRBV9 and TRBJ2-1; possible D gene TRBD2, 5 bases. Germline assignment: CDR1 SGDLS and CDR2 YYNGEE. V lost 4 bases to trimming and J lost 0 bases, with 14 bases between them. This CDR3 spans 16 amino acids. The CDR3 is CASSRSVMSSYNEQFF. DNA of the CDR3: TGTGCCAGCAGCCGTAGCGTAATGAGCTCCTACAATGAGCAGTTCTTC.

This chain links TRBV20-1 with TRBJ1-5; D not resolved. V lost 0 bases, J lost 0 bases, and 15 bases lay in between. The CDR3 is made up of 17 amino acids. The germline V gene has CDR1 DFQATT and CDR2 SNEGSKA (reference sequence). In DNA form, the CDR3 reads TGCAGTGCTAGAGACTTTTTTCGAGGGTATAGCAATCAGCCCCAGCATTTT. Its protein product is CSARDFFRGYSNQPQHF.

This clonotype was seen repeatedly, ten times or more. The CDR3 loop is CASSQVWEGELFF. The CDR3 DNA reads TGCGCCAGCAGCCAAGTGTGGGAAGGGGAGCTGTTTTTT. The chain uses TRBV4-3 and TRBJ2-2; D not resolved. Germline lookup yields CDR1 LGHNA and CDR2 YSLEER. This CDR3 region has 13 residues. V dropped 1 base and J dropped 8 bases, with 8 bases sitting between them.

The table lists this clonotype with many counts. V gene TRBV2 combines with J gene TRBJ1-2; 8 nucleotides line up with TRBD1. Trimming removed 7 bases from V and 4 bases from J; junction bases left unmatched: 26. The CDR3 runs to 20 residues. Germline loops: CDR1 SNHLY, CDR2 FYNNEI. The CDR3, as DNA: TGTGCCAGCACTTGGGTTCAGGATATCGGAACCCGGGACAGGATCTATGGCTACACCTTC. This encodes CASTWVQDIGTRDRIYGYTF.

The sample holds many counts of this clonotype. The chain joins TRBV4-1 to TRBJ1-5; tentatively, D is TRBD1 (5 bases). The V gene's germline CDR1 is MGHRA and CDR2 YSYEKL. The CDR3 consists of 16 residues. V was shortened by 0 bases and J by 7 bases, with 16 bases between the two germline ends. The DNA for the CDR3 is TGCGCCAGCAGCCAAGATCGGGGGGTGGAGTGGCAGCCCCAGCATTTT. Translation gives CASSQDRGVEWQPQHF.

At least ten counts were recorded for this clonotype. CDR3: CASSQPGTAKLFF. CDR3 bases: TGCGCCAGCAGCCAACCCGGGACAGCCAAGCTGTTTTTT. The V and J genes are TRBV4-3 and TRBJ2-2, with TRBD1 matching 7 bases. This CDR3 spans 13 amino acids. From germline, CDR1 is LGHNA and CDR2 YSLEER. Losses at the gene ends were 2 bases for V and 12 bases for J; bases not matched to a gene: 6.

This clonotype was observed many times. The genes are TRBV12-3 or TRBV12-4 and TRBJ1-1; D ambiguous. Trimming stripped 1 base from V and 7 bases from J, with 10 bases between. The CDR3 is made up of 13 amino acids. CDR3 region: CASSLEQIVEAFF. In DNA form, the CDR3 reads TGTGCCAGCAGTTTAGAACAGATTGTTGAAGCTTTCTTT.

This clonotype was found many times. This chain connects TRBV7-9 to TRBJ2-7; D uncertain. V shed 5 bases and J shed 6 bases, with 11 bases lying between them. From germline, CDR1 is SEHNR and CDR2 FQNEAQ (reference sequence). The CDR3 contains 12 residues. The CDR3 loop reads CASSDGFGEQYV. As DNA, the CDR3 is TGTGCCAGCAGCGACGGTTTTGGCGAGCAGTACGTC.

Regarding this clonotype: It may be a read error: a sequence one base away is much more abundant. The CDR3 DNA is TGCGCCAGCAGCCATGGCCCAGCGGATATGCAGTATTTT. It is translated as CASSHGPADMQYF. This chain uses TRBV4-3 with TRBJ2-3, with TRBD2 as a possible D gene (5 bases). Germline CDR1 and CDR2: LGHNA and YSLEER. This CDR3 contains 13 residues.

The CDR3 DNA sequence: TGTGCCAGCACCTGGGGACTGCTGAGCGGGGAGCTGTTTTTT. As protein: CASTWGLLSGELFF. J is TRBJ2-2 and V is TRBV12-3 or TRBV12-4; possibly TRBD2 for D (6 bases). Between the trimmed V and J ends, which lost 7 bases and 7 bases, there was a span of 16 bases. The CDR3 is 14 residues long.

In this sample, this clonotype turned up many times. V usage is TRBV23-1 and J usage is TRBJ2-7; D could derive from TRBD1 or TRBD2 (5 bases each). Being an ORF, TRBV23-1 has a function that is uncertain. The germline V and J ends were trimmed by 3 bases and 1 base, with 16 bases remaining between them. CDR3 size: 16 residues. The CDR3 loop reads CASSQPPGTSSYEQYV. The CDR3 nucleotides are TGCGCCAGCAGTCAGCCCCCCGGGACCAGTTCCTACGAGCAGTACGTC.

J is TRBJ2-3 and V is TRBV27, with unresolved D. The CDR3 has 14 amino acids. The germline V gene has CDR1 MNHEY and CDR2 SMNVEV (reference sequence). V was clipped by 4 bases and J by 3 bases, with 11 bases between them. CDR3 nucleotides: TGTGCCAGCAGTTGGGCTCCTGGGACAGATACGCAGTATTTT. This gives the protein CASSWAPGTDTQYF.

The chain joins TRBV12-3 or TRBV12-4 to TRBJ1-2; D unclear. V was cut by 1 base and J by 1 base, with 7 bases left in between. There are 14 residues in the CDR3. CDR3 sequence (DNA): TGTGCCAGCAGTTTAGTCCAAAATAACTATGGCTACACCTTC. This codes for CASSLVQNNYGYTF.

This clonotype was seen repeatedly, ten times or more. The CDR3 nucleotides are TGTGCCAGCAGTCCGGCCCCGCGCCCTAGCTCCTACAATGAGCAGTTCTTC. Its translation is CASSPAPRPSSYNEQFF. The V call is TRBV6-2 or TRBV6-3, the J call TRBJ2-1; D is undetermined. CDR1 and CDR2 (germline): MNHEY, SVGEGT. This CDR3 has 17 residues. The ends were cut back, 5 bases at V and 0 bases at J, with 17 bases in the middle.

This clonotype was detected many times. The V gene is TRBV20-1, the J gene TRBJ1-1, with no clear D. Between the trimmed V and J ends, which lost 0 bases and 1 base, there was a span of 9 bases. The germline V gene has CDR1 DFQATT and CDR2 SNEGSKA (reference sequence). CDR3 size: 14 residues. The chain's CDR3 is CSAREGAANTEAFF. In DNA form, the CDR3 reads TGCAGTGCTAGAGAGGGAGCGGCGAACACTGAAGCTTTCTTT.

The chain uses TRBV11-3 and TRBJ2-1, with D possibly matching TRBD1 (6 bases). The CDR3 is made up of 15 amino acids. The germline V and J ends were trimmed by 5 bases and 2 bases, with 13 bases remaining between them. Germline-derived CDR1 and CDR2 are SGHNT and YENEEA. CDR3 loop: CASSLTGLAYNEQFF. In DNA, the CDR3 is TGTGCCAGCAGCCTAACAGGGCTCGCCTACAATGAGCAGTTCTTC. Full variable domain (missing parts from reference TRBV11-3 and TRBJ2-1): EAGVVQSPRYKIIEKKQPVAFWCNPISGHNTLYWYLQNLGQGPELLIRYENEEAVDDSQLPKDRFSAERLKGVDSTLKIQPAELGDSAVYLCASSLTGLAYNEQFFGPGTRLTVL.

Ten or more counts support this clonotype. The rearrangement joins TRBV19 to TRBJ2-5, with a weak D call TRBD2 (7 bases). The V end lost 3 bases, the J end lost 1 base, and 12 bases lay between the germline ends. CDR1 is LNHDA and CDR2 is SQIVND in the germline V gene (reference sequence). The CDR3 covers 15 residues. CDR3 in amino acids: CASSMGRGPQETQYF. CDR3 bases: TGTGCCAGTAGTATGGGGCGGGGGCCCCAAGAGACCCAGTACTTC.

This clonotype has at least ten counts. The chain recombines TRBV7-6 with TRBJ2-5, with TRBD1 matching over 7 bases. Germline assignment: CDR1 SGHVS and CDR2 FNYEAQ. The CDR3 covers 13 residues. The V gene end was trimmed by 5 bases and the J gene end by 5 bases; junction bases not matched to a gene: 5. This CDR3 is CASSRQGWETQYF. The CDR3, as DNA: TGTGCCAGCAGCCGACAGGGCTGGGAGACCCAGTACTTC.